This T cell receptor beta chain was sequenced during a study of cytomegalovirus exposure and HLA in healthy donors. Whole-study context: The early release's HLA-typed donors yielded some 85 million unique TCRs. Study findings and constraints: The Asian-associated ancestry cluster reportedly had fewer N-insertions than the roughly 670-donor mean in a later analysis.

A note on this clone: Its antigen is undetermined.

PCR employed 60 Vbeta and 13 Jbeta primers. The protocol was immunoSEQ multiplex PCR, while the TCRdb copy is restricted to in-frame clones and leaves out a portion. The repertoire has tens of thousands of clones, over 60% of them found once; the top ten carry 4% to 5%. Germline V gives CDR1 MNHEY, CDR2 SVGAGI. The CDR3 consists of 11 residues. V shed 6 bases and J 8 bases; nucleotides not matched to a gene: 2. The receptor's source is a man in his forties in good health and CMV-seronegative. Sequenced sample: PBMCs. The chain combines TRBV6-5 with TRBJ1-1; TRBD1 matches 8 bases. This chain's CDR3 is CASSRDREAFF. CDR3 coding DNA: TGTGCCAGCAGCCGGGACAGGGAAGCTTTCTTT.